This TCR beta chain is drawn from a study of beta chain features in type 1 diabetes. Study-wide points: For Type 1 diabetes patients, all four CD4+ subsets carried TCRB CDR3s that were moderately but significantly shorter. Small HLA sub-analyses could not settle whether HLA shapes TCRB rearrangement.

In total, each donor contributed a single heparinised blood draw that averaged around 120 mL. Via CD45RO/CCR7/CD25/CD127/CD95/CD27, cells of the CD4+ naive, central memory, regulatory and stem cell-like memory subsets were sorted. All sorted populations exceeded 95% purity. The isolated RNA, all of it, was reverse transcribed, so expressed TCRB transcripts were what got sequenced. TCRdb keeps only in-frame clones here, not all; method: immunoSEQ multiplex PCR. The sample has roughly 150,000 clones; approximately 8% are singletons. The V gene's germline CDR1 is MNHNS and CDR2 SASEGT. The CDR3 spans 13 residues. V lost 6 bases to trimming and J lost 2 bases, with 11 bases between them. Comments on this clone: The antigen is unknown.

The specimen sequenced was central memory CD4+ T cells from blood. The chain employs TRBV6-1 and TRBJ2-7, with a possible D match to TRBD1 (5 bases). The TCR was taken from a woman aged 40 to 50 with type 1 diabetes. The CDR3 loop is CASRGPFAYEQYF. The CDR3 DNA follows: TGTGCCAGCAGGGGGCCGTTCGCCTACGAGCAGTACTTC.